The 9 T cell receptor beta chains presented below share a single source sample, sequenced in a study of blood T cell repertoires in COVID-19 (TCRdb year 2020). Library preparation used the immunoSEQ multiplex PCR assay. TCRdb stores this immuneACCESS table with in-frame sequences only. Part of the clones is absent; in the studies checked, under half of the shortfall reflects unresolved V genes, and no reason is known for the rest. This sample holds some 200,000 clones; 84% were observed only once. The ten most abundant clones make up 3% to 3.5% of the sample. The sample comprised peripheral blood. These TCRs come from a woman younger than 45 who had recovered from COVID-19.

This sequence joins TRBV6-1 and TRBJ1-4; TRBD1 matches 10 bases. V lost 1 base to trimming and J lost 8 bases; unmatched junction nucleotides: 4. Per the germline V gene, CDR1 is MNHNS and CDR2 is SASEGT. The CDR3 loop spans 15 amino acids. The CDR3 DNA follows: TGTGCCAGCAGTGAAGTCGGGACAGGGGACGAAAAACTGTTTTTT. Encoded protein: CASSEVGTGDEKLFF.

V gene TRBV5-5 combines with J gene TRBJ2-2; a possible D gene is TRBD1 (5 bases). Germline-derived CDR1 and CDR2 are SGHKS and YYEKEE (reference sequence). V lost 2 bases and J lost 7, with 9 bases in between. This CDR3 contains 13 residues. The CDR3: CASSFQGGGELFF. The CDR3 DNA reads TGTGCCAGCAGCTTCCAGGGCGGCGGGGAGCTGTTTTTT.

In its sample, this clone was seen a few times. V and J are TRBV30 and TRBJ2-1, with D possibly being TRBD2 (6 bases). Trimming removed 6 bases at V and 1 base at J, with 13 bases between. This CDR3 contains 14 residues. Germline CDR1 reads GTSNPN; CDR2 reads SVGIG (reference sequence). This CDR3 is CACGDSRSYNEQFF. The CDR3 DNA reads as TGTGCCTGTGGGGACTCAAGGTCCTACAATGAGCAGTTCTTC.

V usage is TRBV30 and J usage is TRBJ2-1, with 14 positions matching TRBD2. The trim removed 5 bases at V and 9 bases at J, leaving 12 bases unmatched. Germline CDR1 reads GTSNPN; CDR2 reads SVGIG (reference sequence). The CDR3 spans 16 residues. CDR3 DNA sequence: TGTGCCTGGGGGGGGACGGGGACTAGCGGGAGTCCTGAGCAGTTCTTC. It translates to CAWGGTGTSGSPEQFF.

The chain couples TRBV9 to TRBJ2-7; 10 positions agree with TRBD2. J was trimmed by 5 bases and V by 3 bases; bases with no gene match: 8. Germline CDR1 SGDLS, CDR2 YYNGEE. The CDR3 spans 15 residues. The CDR3 region is CASSASGLARNEQYF. The CDR3, as DNA: TGTGCCAGCAGCGCATCGGGACTAGCGAGGAACGAGCAGTACTTC.

This clone was found a few times. This rearrangement joins TRBV28 to TRBJ1-1; maybe TRBD1 (6 bases). Germline loops: CDR1 MDHEN, CDR2 SYDVKM. The CDR3 has 13 residues. With 7 bases removed from V and 1 base from J, the gap between germline ends came to 10 bases. The CDR3 loop reads CASIEGGNTEAFF. The CDR3 nucleotides are TGTGCCAGCATCGAAGGGGGGAACACTGAAGCTTTCTTT.

The J gene is TRBJ1-5, the V gene TRBV27, with D maybe TRBD1 (5 bases). V lost 5 bases and J 0 bases, leaving 8 bases between the germline ends. CDR3 length: 14 amino acids. Germline values: CDR1 MNHEY, CDR2 SMNVEV (reference sequence). DNA of the CDR3: TGTGCCAGCAGTCTCCAGGGTAGCAATCAGCCCCAGCATTTT. Translating gives CASSLQGSNQPQHF.

This clone was observed a handful of times. In DNA, the CDR3 is TGTGCCAGCAGCGACGGACAGGGGACTGAAGCTTTCTTT. As protein: CASSDGQGTEAFF. The chain employs TRBV6-6 and TRBJ1-1, with 9 bases matching TRBD1. The length of the CDR3 is 13 residues. CDR1 is MNHNY, CDR2 SVGAGI, per germline (reference sequence). V trimming: 6 bases; J trimming: 5 bases; junction bases outside the gene matches: 4.

This chain connects TRBV9 to TRBJ2-1, with D possibly being TRBD1 (5 bases). The CDR3 contains 15 residues. Germline lookup yields CDR1 SGDLS and CDR2 YYNGEE. V lost 0 bases and J 0 bases, leaving 7 bases between the germline ends. The CDR3 DNA sequence: TGTGCCAGCAGCGTAGGGGGCGCCTCCTACAATGAGCAGTTCTTC. As protein: CASSVGGASYNEQFF. The full variable domain, completed using reference TRBV9 and TRBJ2-1, is DSGVTQTPKHLITATGQRVTLRCSPRSGDLSVYWYQQSLDQGLQFLIQYYNGEERAKGNILERFSAQQFPDLHSELNLSSLELGDSALYFCASSVGGASYNEQFFGPGTRLTVL.